The 17 T cell receptor beta chains in this list originate from one sample, sequenced in a study of cytomegalovirus exposure and HLA in healthy donors. 60 Vbeta and 13 Jbeta primers were used in PCR. The assay was immunoSEQ multiplex PCR, and TCRdb's table has in-frame clones only and misses some. The table has approximately 150,000 clones, about 71% seen once. The sequenced material came from PBMCs. The receptors stem from a woman in her twenties or thirties in good health and CMV-seronegative.

The rearrangement joins TRBV4-2 to TRBJ2-2; 7 bases are shared with TRBD2. Germline CDR1 LGHNA, CDR2 YNFKEQ. This CDR3 is 17 amino acids long. J was trimmed by 1 base and V by 0 bases; bases with no gene match: 5. The CDR3, as DNA: TGTGCCAGCAGCCAAGATGGTGGCGGGGGGAACACCGGGGAGCTGTTTTTT. This codes for CASSQDGGGGNTGELFF.

The chain combines TRBV29-1 with TRBJ1-1; D might be TRBD1 (5 bases). Trimming stripped 6 bases from V and 3 bases from J, with 8 bases between. This CDR3 is built from 11 residues. CDR1 is SQVTM and CDR2 is ANQGSEA in the germline V gene. CDR3 in amino acids: CSVAGDTEAFF. For the CDR3, the DNA is TGCAGCGTGGCGGGGGACACTGAAGCTTTCTTT.

This clone has only a few counts. The rearrangement joins TRBV7-9 to TRBJ2-5, with TRBD2 matching over 8 bases. V lost 4 bases to trimming and J lost 2 bases; unmatched junction nucleotides: 6. The CDR3 totals 15 residues. Germline V gene data show CDR1 as SEHNR and CDR2 as FQNEAQ (reference sequence). CDR3 protein: CASSSRGGSQETQYF. CDR3 in DNA: TGTGCCAGCAGCTCACGGGGGGGGTCGCAAGAGACCCAGTACTTC.

This chain joins TRBV2 and TRBJ1-1; D is undetermined. This CDR3 comprises 11 residues. Trimming pared 7 bases from V and 11 bases from J, leaving 14 bases between. Germline loops: CDR1 SNHLY, CDR2 FYNNEI. CDR3 sequence reads: CASTLGRGAFF. DNA for the CDR3: TGTGCCAGCACACTTGGACGGGGTGCTTTCTTT.

The chain joins TRBV4-2 to TRBJ1-2; the D is unclear. Deletions cut 0 bases from V and 6 bases from J, with 14 bases between. The CDR3 is 15 residues long. CDR1 is LGHNA and CDR2 is YNFKEQ in the germline V gene. The CDR3 DNA reads TGTGCCAGCAGCCAAGATTATGGGCAGGAGGATGGCTACACCTTC. Protein: CASSQDYGQEDGYTF.

This clone has more than one count but fewer than ten. V and J are TRBV7-2 and TRBJ2-7; 9 nucleotides match TRBD1. V was pared by 2 bases and J by 2 bases, with 7 bases of the junction left unmatched. This CDR3 spans 16 amino acids. CDR1 is SGHTA and CDR2 is FQGNSA in the germline V gene. CDR3 sequence (DNA): TGTGCCAGCAGCTTAAGGCCGAGGGACAGGGCCTACGAGCAGTACTTC. It specifies CASSLRPRDRAYEQYF.

This clone was counted only a few times. This rearrangement joins TRBV5-4 to TRBJ2-2; D might be TRBD2 (5 bases). The CDR3 extends over 12 amino acids. V was trimmed by 4 bases and J by 5 bases, leaving 6 bases between them. Germline V gene sequence: CDR1 SGHNT, CDR2 YYREEE (reference sequence). CDR3 sequence: CASSGLTGELFF. CDR3 sequence (DNA): TGTGCCAGCAGCGGACTGACCGGGGAGCTGTTTTTT.

For this clone: Lacking the conserved final phenylalanine or tryptophan, this CDR3 likely reflects a read error. The CDR3 nucleotides read TGCAGCGCCGGGGGGGGAAATGGCTACACCCTC. Its translation is CSAGGGNGYTL. This chain uses TRBV29-1 with TRBJ1-2; maybe TRBD1 (5 bases). Trimming cost V 7 bases and J 6 bases, with 12 bases left between them. CDR1 is SQVTM and CDR2 is ANQGSEA in the germline V gene. The CDR3 has 11 amino acids.

This chain connects TRBV29-1 to TRBJ1-1, with D perhaps TRBD1 (5 bases). Trimming took off 3 bases at V and 6 bases at J, with 14 bases between the two ends. There are 13 residues in the CDR3. Per the germline V gene, CDR1 is SQVTM and CDR2 is ANQGSEA. Here the CDR3 reads CSVEDGGIAEAFF. The CDR3 DNA reads TGCAGCGTTGAGGACGGGGGGATCGCTGAAGCTTTCTTT.

J is TRBJ1-5 and V is TRBV6-6, with D possibly matching TRBD1 (5 bases). Germline values: CDR1 MNHNY, CDR2 SVGAGI (reference sequence). CDR3 length: 14 amino acids. Trimming removed 6 bases at V and 6 bases at J, with 15 bases between. CDR3 protein: CASSQLQERQPQHF. CDR3 nucleotide sequence: TGTGCCAGCAGCCAACTACAGGAGCGTCAGCCCCAGCATTTT.

V usage is TRBV5-4 and J usage is TRBJ2-3, with D possibly TRBD2 on 5 matching bases. V was shortened by 4 bases and J by 0 bases, with 15 bases between the two germline ends. The CDR3 runs 16 residues. Germline-derived CDR1 and CDR2 are SGHNT and YYREEE (reference sequence). CDR3 DNA: TGTGCCAGCAGCCGAAGGGAGCGACATAGCACAGATACGCAGTATTTT. It yields the protein CASSRRERHSTDTQYF.

The chain couples TRBV5-1 to TRBJ1-2; TRBD1 aligns across 9 bases. The CDR3 runs 18 residues. CDR1 is SGHRS and CDR2 is YFSETQ in the germline V gene. J lost 6 bases, V lost 1 base, and 16 bases had no gene match. The CDR3 spells CASSLIHRRDREGDGYTF. The CDR3 nucleotides read TGCGCCAGCAGCTTGATACATAGGAGGGACAGGGAAGGCGATGGCTACACCTTC.

The V and J genes are TRBV2 and TRBJ1-4; D is possibly TRBD1 (5 bases). Germline CDR1 and CDR2: SNHLY and FYNNEI. There are 15 residues in the CDR3. V lost 5 bases and J 8 bases, leaving 18 bases between the germline ends. The CDR3 nucleotides read TGTGCCAGCAGTTACGCCGGGGCCGGGGGGGAAAAACTGTTTTTT. Translation gives CASSYAGAGGEKLFF.

V is TRBV5-1 and J is TRBJ2-2; 12 positions agree with TRBD2. Germline-derived CDR1 and CDR2 are SGHRS and YFSETQ. The CDR3 runs to 19 residues. V shed 0 bases, J shed 5 bases, and the junction held 11 bases outside the gene matches. The chain's CDR3 is CASSLGVRLAGAVTGELFF. DNA of the CDR3: TGCGCCAGCAGCTTGGGTGTGAGACTAGCGGGGGCGGTAACCGGGGAGCTGTTTTTT.

The V and J genes are TRBV7-7 and TRBJ1-5, with TRBD1 matching 8 bases. The germline V gene encodes CDR1 SSHAT and CDR2 FNYEAQ (reference sequence). Trimming at V came to 5 bases and at J to 6 bases, leaving 3 bases not matched to a gene. This CDR3 has 13 amino acids. Here the CDR3 DNA reads TGTGCCAGCAGCGGAGGGACAGGTCAGCCCCAGCATTTT. It specifies CASSGGTGQPQHF.

V and J are TRBV4-2 and TRBJ2-2, with D perhaps TRBD1 (6 bases). From germline, CDR1 is LGHNA and CDR2 YNFKEQ. The V end was cut by 4 bases, the J end by 3 bases, with 12 bases between. The CDR3 is 15 residues long. CDR3 DNA sequence: TGTGCCAGCAGCCCGAGGACAGCGTACACCGGGGAGCTGTTTTTT. Translating gives CASSPRTAYTGELFF.

The gene calls are TRBV5-4 and TRBJ2-3; tentative D call: TRBD1 (5 bases). V lost 4 bases to trimming and J lost 6 bases, with 15 bases between them. The CDR3 consists of 14 residues. Germline V gives CDR1 SGHNT, CDR2 YYREEE (reference sequence). CDR3 sequence reads: CASSTGLQVDTQYF. Here the CDR3 DNA reads TGTGCCAGCAGCACCGGTCTACAGGTGGATACGCAGTATTTT.